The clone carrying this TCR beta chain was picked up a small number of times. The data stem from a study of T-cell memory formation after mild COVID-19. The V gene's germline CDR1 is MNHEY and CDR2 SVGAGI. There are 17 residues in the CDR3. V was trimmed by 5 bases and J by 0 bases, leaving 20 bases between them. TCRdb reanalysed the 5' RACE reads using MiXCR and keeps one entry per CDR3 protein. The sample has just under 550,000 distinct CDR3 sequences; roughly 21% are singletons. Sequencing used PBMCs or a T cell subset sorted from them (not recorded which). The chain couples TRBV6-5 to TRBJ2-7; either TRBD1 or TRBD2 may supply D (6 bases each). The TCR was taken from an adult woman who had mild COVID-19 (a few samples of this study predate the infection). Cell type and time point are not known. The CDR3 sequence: CASSPIGGHPSSYEQYF. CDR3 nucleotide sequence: TGTGCCAGCAGTCCGATCGGGGGACACCCCAGCTCCTACGAGCAGTACTTC.